These 2 T cell receptor beta chains were all obtained from the same sample, sequenced in a study of somatic mutations in cytotoxic T cells in rheumatoid arthritis. Assay used: immunoSEQ multiplex PCR; TCRdb lists only in-frame clones, some missing. The sample has 1,500 or so clones; 87% are singletons. Sequences were obtained from CD8+ T cells sorted from blood. The receptors originated from a woman in her 70s with rheumatoid arthritis.

V and J are TRBV28 and TRBJ2-2, with a possible D match to TRBD2 (5 bases). This CDR3 contains 14 residues. V was shortened by 5 bases and J by 1 base, with 8 bases between the two germline ends. Germline V gives CDR1 MDHEN, CDR2 SYDVKM. For the CDR3, the DNA is TGTGCCAGCAGTGGACTGCAGAACACCGGGGAGCTGTTTTTT. The encoded protein is CASSGLQNTGELFF.

This clone was counted a single time. The gene calls are TRBV2 and TRBJ2-3, with D unclear. Germline lookup yields CDR1 SNHLY and CDR2 FYNNEI. The V gene lost 2 bases and the J gene lost 0 bases, with 12 bases spanning the gap. The CDR3 spans 16 residues. The chain's CDR3 is CASSEYPSLSTDTQYF. The CDR3, as DNA: TGTGCCAGCAGTGAATACCCGTCACTAAGCACAGATACGCAGTATTTT.